This TCR beta chain was found in a study of blood T cell repertoires in COVID-19. The overall study: The United States, Italy and Spain were the sources of the acute and convalescent COVID-19 samples. PBMCs, B-cell-depleted T cells, or T cells were the source of the cDNA or gDNA that made up the material.

The CDR3 spans 13 residues. Germline V lookup: CDR1 MNHNS, CDR2 SASEGT. V was shortened by 8 bases and J by 8 bases, with 18 bases between the two germline ends. Original methodology: Using reference gene primer amplification, nucleated cell counts were estimated. Data came from immunoSEQ multiplex PCR; TCRdb stores just in-frame clones and leaves some out. The DNA gave D and trimming, while V, J and clone size come from that table. The profile shows 65,000 to 85,000 clones, around 90% of them singletons. The chain carries TRBV6-1 and TRBJ1-2, with D uncertain. This clonotype was obtained from a woman aged 18 to 35 with acute or convalescent COVID-19. The source material was peripheral blood. CDR3 DNA: TGTGCCAGCGGAGATCCTGTGGCTGGGGGCTACACCTTC. Translated, it gives CASGDPVAGGYTF.